This T cell receptor (beta chain) appears in the sequencing data of a study of blood T cell repertoires in COVID-19. About the research overall: Spain, Italy and the United States supplied samples that represented acute and convalescent COVID-19. Sources were T cells, B-cell-depleted T cells, or PBMCs; the material itself was cDNA or gDNA.

The ends were cut back, 3 bases at V and 0 bases at J, with 9 bases in the middle. The germline V gene has CDR1 MDHEN and CDR2 SYDVKM. The CDR3 is made up of 16 amino acids. Per the authors' pipeline: Amplification from reference gene primers served as the basis for estimated nucleated cell counts. Data came from immunoSEQ multiplex PCR; TCRdb stores just in-frame clones and leaves some out. V, J and clone size reflect that table, while D and trimming were determined from the DNA. This table has 90,000 to 150,000 clones, over 75% appearing once. Specimen: peripheral blood. This TCR was recovered from a man older than 75 with acute or convalescent COVID-19. The chain joins TRBV28 to TRBJ2-6; D not resolved. CDR3 loop: CASSFLGNSGANVLTF. The CDR3, as DNA: TGTGCCAGCAGTTTTCTAGGTAACTCTGGGGCCAACGTCCTGACTTTC. The full variable domain, completed using reference TRBV28 and TRBJ2-6, is DVKVTQSSRYLVKRTGEKVFLECVQDMDHENMFWYRQDPGLGLRLIYFSYDVKMKEKGDIPEGYSVSREKKERFSLILESASTNQTSMYLCASSFLGNSGANVLTFGAGSRLTVL.